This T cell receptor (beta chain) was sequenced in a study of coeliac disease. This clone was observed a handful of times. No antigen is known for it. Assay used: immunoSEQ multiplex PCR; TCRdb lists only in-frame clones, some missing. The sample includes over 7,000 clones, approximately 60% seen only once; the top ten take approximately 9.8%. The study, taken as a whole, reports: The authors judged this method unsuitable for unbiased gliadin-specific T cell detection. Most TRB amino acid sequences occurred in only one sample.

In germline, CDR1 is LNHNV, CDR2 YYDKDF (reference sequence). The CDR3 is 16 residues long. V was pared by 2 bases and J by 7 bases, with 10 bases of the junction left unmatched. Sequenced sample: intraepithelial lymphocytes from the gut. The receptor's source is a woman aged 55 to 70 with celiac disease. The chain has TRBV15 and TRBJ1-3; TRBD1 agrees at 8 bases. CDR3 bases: TGTGCCACCAGCAGAAAAAGCCCGGGACAGGCGAACACCATATATTTT. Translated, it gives CATSRKSPGQANTIYF.